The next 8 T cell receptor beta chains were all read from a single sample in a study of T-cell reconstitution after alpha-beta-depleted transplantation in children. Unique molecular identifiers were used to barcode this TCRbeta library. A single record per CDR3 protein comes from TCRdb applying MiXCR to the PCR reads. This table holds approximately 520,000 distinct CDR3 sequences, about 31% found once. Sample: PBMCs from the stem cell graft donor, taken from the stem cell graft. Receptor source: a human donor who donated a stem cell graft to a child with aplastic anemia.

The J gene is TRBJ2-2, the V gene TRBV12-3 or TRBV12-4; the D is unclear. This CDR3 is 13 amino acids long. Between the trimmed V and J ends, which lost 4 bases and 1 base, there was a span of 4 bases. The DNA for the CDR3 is TGTGCCAGCAGTTGGCAGAACACCGGGGAGCTGTTTTTT. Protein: CASSWQNTGELFF.

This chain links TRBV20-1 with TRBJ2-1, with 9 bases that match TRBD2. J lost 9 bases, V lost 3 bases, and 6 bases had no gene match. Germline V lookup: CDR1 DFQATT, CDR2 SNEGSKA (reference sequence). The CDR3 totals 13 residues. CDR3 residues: CSARGTSMGEQFF. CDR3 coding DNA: TGCAGTGCTAGGGGGACTAGCATGGGTGAGCAGTTCTTC.

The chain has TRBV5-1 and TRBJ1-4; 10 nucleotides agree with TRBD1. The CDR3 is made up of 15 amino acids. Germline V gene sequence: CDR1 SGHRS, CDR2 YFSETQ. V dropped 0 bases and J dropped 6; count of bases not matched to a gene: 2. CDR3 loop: CASSLVGQGDEKLFF. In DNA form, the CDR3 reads TGCGCCAGCAGCTTGGTAGGACAGGGGGATGAAAAACTGTTTTTT.

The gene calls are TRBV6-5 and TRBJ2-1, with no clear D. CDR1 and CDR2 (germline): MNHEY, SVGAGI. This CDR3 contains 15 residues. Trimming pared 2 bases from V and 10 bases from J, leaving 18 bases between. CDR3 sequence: CASSYNSPDPWEQFF. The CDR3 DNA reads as TGTGCCAGCAGTTACAATTCCCCAGACCCATGGGAGCAGTTCTTC.

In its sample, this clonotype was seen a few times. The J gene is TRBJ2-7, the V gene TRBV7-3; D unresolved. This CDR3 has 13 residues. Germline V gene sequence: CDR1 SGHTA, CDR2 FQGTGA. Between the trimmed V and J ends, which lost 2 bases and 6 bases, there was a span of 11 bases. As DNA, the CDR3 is TGTGCCAGCAGCTTAGAAGTTAGATCCGAGCAGTACTTC. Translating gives CASSLEVRSEQYF.

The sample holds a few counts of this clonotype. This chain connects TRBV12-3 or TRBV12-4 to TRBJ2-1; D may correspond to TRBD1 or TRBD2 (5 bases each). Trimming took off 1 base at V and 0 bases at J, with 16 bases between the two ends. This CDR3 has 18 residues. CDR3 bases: TGTGCCAGCAGTTTAGGATTTGAGGGGATTAGCTCCTACAATGAGCAGTTCTTC. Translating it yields CASSLGFEGISSYNEQFF.

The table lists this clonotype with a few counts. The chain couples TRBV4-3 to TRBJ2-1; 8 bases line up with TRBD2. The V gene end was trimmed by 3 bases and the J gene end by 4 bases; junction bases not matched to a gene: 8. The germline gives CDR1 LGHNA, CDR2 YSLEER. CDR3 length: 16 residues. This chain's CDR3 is CASSHDTSGPYNEQFF. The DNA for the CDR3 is TGCGCCAGCAGCCACGACACTAGCGGACCTTACAATGAGCAGTTCTTC.

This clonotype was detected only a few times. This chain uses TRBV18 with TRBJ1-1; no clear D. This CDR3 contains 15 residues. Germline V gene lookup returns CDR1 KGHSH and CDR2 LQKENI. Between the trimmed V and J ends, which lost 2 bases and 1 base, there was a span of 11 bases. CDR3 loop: CASSPDATGNTEAFF. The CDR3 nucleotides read TGTGCCAGCTCACCAGATGCGACGGGGAACACTGAAGCTTTCTTT.